The source of this T cell receptor (beta chain) is a study of blood T cell repertoires in COVID-19. As for the study in general: The United States, Italy and Spain supplied acute and convalescent COVID-19 samples. Sources were T cells, B-cell-depleted T cells, or PBMCs; the material itself was cDNA or gDNA.

The CDR3 runs to 15 residues. Germline V gives CDR1 LGHNA, CDR2 YSLEER. This clone occurred once. At one end, the junction sequence differs from germline, possibly due to a read error. Source study methods: Cell counts per sample came from amplifying reference gene primers. The repertoire was sequenced with immunoSEQ multiplex PCR; TCRdb's copy has only in-frame clones and lacks some. That table is the source of V, J and clone size, and D and trimming were worked out from the DNA. In the table there are tens of thousands of clones, 80% to 90% of which are singletons. This receptor was identified in a human donor in a cohort sampled during active COVID-19. J is TRBJ2-1 and V is TRBV4-3; D is perhaps TRBD2 (5 bases). Material for sequencing was peripheral blood. CDR3 residues: CASSQPGRPYNEQFF. The CDR3 DNA reads TGCGCCAGCAGCCAACCGGGAAGGCCCTATAATGAGCAGTTCTTC.